This T cell receptor (beta chain) was recorded in a study of blood T cells in healthy people across ages. The use of a sample-barcoded 5' primer and a J-beta primer mix characterized a second PCR of roughly 7 to 12 cycles. All cDNA molecules were each tagged by a template-switch adaptor with 12 random nucleotides. In TCRdb, the 5' RACE reads were re-called with MiXCR into one record per CDR3 protein. The table includes about 1.8 million distinct CDR3 sequences, around 50% detected once. The sequencing sample was made of blood. The sequence was collected from a woman aged 40 to 55 in good health.

The CDR3 DNA is TGTGCCAGCAGACCTTCGGGACAGTACAATGAGCAGTTCTTC. This encodes CASRPSGQYNEQFF. This chain links TRBV12-3 or TRBV12-4 with TRBJ2-1; the match to TRBD1 covers 7 bases. This CDR3 has 14 amino acids. The V gene end was trimmed by 6 bases and the J gene end by 4 bases; junction bases not matched to a gene: 6.